This T cell receptor (beta chain) was found in a study of post-analysis software for immune sequencing data. Presence of unique molecular identifiers characterized the TCR beta cDNA libraries. One entry per CDR3 protein results from TCRdb running MiXCR on the PCR reads. This table holds 400,000 to 500,000 distinct CDR3 sequences, approximately 39% found once. V was trimmed by 2 bases and J by 5 bases, leaving 13 bases between them. This CDR3 contains 15 residues. Study observations and caveats: Included in a set of roughly 5 TRBV segments more frequent in patients than controls were TRBV5-6, TRBV5-1 and TRBV20-1.

This clonotype was seen a few times. The antigen remains undetermined. This TCR derives from a girl aged 2 to 9 with multiple sclerosis. The gene calls are TRBV12-3 or TRBV12-4 and TRBJ1-5; no reliable D call. What was sequenced was blood. The CDR3: CASSLFSDVYQPQHF. In DNA form, the CDR3 reads TGTGCCAGCAGTTTATTCTCCGACGTCTATCAGCCCCAGCATTTT.